This passage covers 13 T cell receptor beta chains from one sample sequenced in a study of post-analysis software for immune sequencing data. The TCR beta cDNA libraries contained unique molecular identifiers. TCRdb used MiXCR to reprocess the PCR reads, holding one entry per CDR3 protein. The profile shows 150,000 to 200,000 distinct CDR3 sequences, roughly 40% of them singletons. Sequences were derived from blood, sampled after autologous hematopoietic stem cell transplantation. All receptors come from a girl between 5 and 17 years old with multiple sclerosis.

The chain carries TRBV29-1 and TRBJ1-1, with D possibly being TRBD1 (6 bases). Per germline, CDR1 SQVTM and CDR2 ANQGSEA. V lost 6 bases, J lost 2 bases, and 19 bases lay in between. This CDR3 contains 15 residues. The CDR3: CSVSGTQTTNTEAFF. In nucleotides, the CDR3 is TGCAGCGTATCCGGGACACAAACTACCAACACTGAAGCTTTCTTT.

This clonotype was seen repeatedly, ten times or more. The CDR3 is CASSPPWGENSPLHF. The CDR3 nucleotides are TGTGCCAGCAGTCCTCCGTGGGGGGAGAATTCACCCCTCCACTTT. This sequence joins TRBV12-3 or TRBV12-4 and TRBJ1-6, with D perhaps TRBD1 (5 bases). The CDR3 loop spans 15 amino acids. Trimming took off 5 bases at V and 7 bases at J, with 15 bases between the two ends.

For the CDR3, the DNA is TGTGCCACCAGTGACCCGAGGGGACAGGGAATTCGCGAGACCCAGTACTTC. This translates into CATSDPRGQGIRETQYF. V and J are TRBV24-1 and TRBJ2-5; 9 bases fit TRBD1. The CDR3 extends over 17 amino acids. Germline V lookup: CDR1 KGHDR, CDR2 SFDVKD. With V trimmed by 4 bases and J by 5 bases, 13 bases remained unmatched.

This clonotype was found a few times. The junction does not match germline at one end; this may be a read error. This chain links TRBV7-2 with TRBJ2-7; possible D gene TRBD2, 6 bases. TRBJ2-5 matches the DNA end more closely, so the J call is doubtful. The CDR3 covers 14 residues. Germline CDR1 reads SGHTA; CDR2 reads FQGNSA. The CDR3 is CASGLRWGEETQYF. The CDR3 nucleotides read TGTGCCAGCGGCTTACGTTGGGGGGAAGAGACCCAGTACTTC.

This clonotype occurred many times. The rearrangement uses TRBV20-1 and TRBJ2-3; TRBD2 agrees at 7 bases. Germline V gene sequence: CDR1 DFQATT, CDR2 SNEGSKA (reference sequence). The CDR3 totals 13 residues. V trimming: 7 bases; J trimming: 4 bases; junction bases outside the gene matches: 8. The CDR3 spells CSVAERDPDTQYF. The CDR3 DNA reads TGCAGTGTCGCTGAGCGGGACCCAGATACGCAGTATTTT.

The chain has TRBV29-1 and TRBJ1-5, with a possible D match to TRBD1 (6 bases). Trimming took off 6 bases at V and 4 bases at J, with 10 bases between the two ends. This CDR3 region has 12 residues. Germline lookup yields CDR1 SQVTM and CDR2 ANQGSEA. CDR3 in DNA: TGCAGCGTGGGGGGGCAGAATCAGCCCCAGCATTTT. Translating gives CSVGGQNQPQHF.

DNA for the CDR3: TGTGCCAGCCGAGAAATTGGGCTAGCGGGAGTCAATGAGCAGTTCTTC. Translation gives CASREIGLAGVNEQFF. V gene TRBV6-2 or TRBV6-3 combines with J gene TRBJ2-1; 10 bases agree with TRBD2. The CDR3 sequence is 16 residues long. Germline loops: CDR1 MNHEY, CDR2 SVGEGT. J lost 6 bases, V lost 8 bases, and 13 bases had no gene match.

The V call is TRBV12-3 or TRBV12-4, the J call TRBJ1-5; D uncertain. This CDR3 spans 16 amino acids. V shed 1 base and J shed 2 bases, with 12 bases lying between them. As DNA, the CDR3 is TGTGCCAGCAGTTTAGATAGGGCAACGGGCAATCAGCCCCAGCATTTT. Translation: CASSLDRATGNQPQHF.

This clonotype has only a few counts. V is TRBV5-6 and J is TRBJ1-5, with 9 bases identical to TRBD1. This CDR3 has 18 amino acids. With V trimmed by 2 bases and J by 2 bases, 11 bases remained unmatched. Per the germline V gene, CDR1 is SGHDT and CDR2 is YYEEEE. CDR3 sequence (DNA): TGTGCCAGCAGCTTTGGGAGTAGCCGGGACAGGGGCAATCAGCCCCAGCATTTT. It encodes CASSFGSSRDRGNQPQHF.

The V and J genes are TRBV7-8 and TRBJ2-7; 8 bases are a match to TRBD2. The V gene end was trimmed by 1 base and the J gene end by 4 bases; junction bases not matched to a gene: 9. CDR1 and CDR2 (germline): SGHVS, FQNEAQ. The CDR3 contains 16 residues. CDR3 DNA sequence: TGTGCCAGCAGCTTAGTAGCGGGGACCGGTGTGTACGAGCAGTACTTC. Residues: CASSLVAGTGVYEQYF.

This rearrangement joins TRBV6-2 or TRBV6-3 to TRBJ2-1, with TRBD2 identical over 12 bases. This CDR3 is built from 13 residues. The germline V gene encodes CDR1 MNHEY and CDR2 SVGEGT. J lost 8 bases, V lost 6 bases, and 2 bases had no gene match. In DNA, the CDR3 is TGTGCCAGCAGGGCTAGCGGGAGGGATGAGCAGTTCTTC. Residues: CASRASGRDEQFF.

The chain couples TRBV24-1 to TRBJ2-7, with D perhaps TRBD1 or TRBD2 (5 bases each). TRBJ2-5 matches the DNA end more closely, so the J call is doubtful. Germline V gives CDR1 KGHDR, CDR2 SFDVKD. The CDR3 is 13 amino acids. CDR3 sequence reads: CATSDWGWETQYF. CDR3 bases: TGTGCCACCAGTGATTGGGGGTGGGAGACCCAGTACTTC.

In this sample, this clonotype turned up a few times. The genes are TRBV6-1 and TRBJ1-2, with D tentatively TRBD1 (6 bases). V shed 4 bases and J shed 0 bases, with 15 bases lying between them. Germline V lookup: CDR1 MNHNS, CDR2 SASEGT. This CDR3 is built from 16 residues. The CDR3 is CASSANTRTANYGYTF. As DNA, the CDR3 is TGTGCCAGCAGTGCGAATACTCGGACAGCTAACTATGGCTACACCTTC.